These 27 T cell receptor beta chains came from one sample sequenced in a study of preoperative IRX-2 immunotherapy in early breast cancer. Sequencing used immunoSEQ multiplex PCR; TCRdb keeps in-frame clones, though not all of them. The profile shows around 28,000 clones, about 90% of them singletons. As to treatment: preoperative locoregional IRX-2 cytokine immunotherapy. Sampling took place from a patient treated with IRX-2 immunotherapy. These receptors came from a human donor with breast cancer.

This clone was found once. The V gene is TRBV7-2, the J gene TRBJ2-3, with 8 bases identical to TRBD2. Germline loops: CDR1 SGHTA, CDR2 FQGNSA. J was trimmed by 4 bases and V by 5 bases; bases with no gene match: 8. This CDR3 has 15 residues. For the CDR3, the DNA is TGTGCCAGCAGCCCCCTAGCGGGCTTCGCAGATACGCAGTATTTT. This sequence encodes CASSPLAGFADTQYF.

The genes are TRBV9 and TRBJ2-7; weak D call: TRBD2 (6 bases). The CDR3 is 15 residues long. Trimming cost V 0 bases and J 2 bases, with 12 bases left between them. Per germline, CDR1 SGDLS and CDR2 YYNGEE. The CDR3 reads CASSVAGAGTYEQYF. In DNA, the CDR3 is TGTGCCAGCAGCGTAGCGGGAGCGGGCACCTACGAGCAGTACTTC.

This chain's CDR3 is CASSESKGGPYNEQFF. The CDR3 coding sequence is TGCGCCAGCAGTGAGTCGAAGGGGGGCCCTTACAATGAGCAGTTCTTC. The chain has TRBV10-1 and TRBJ2-1, with D perhaps assigned TRBD1 or TRBD2 (6 bases each). Germline V gene data show CDR1 as WNHNN and CDR2 as SYGVQD (reference sequence). Trimming took 0 bases from V and 4 from J, leaving 13 bases between them. CDR3 length: 16 residues.

The CDR3 is CVRSLALPNTEAFF. CDR3 sequence (DNA): TGTGTCAGAAGCTTAGCGCTGCCGAACACTGAAGCTTTCTTT. The chain links TRBV7-5 to TRBJ1-1. TRBV7-5 is marked as a pseudogene. The CDR3 sequence is 14 residues long.

This clone was seen only once. The gene calls are TRBV19 and TRBJ1-5; maybe TRBD1 (6 bases). The CDR3 runs to 14 residues. Trimming took off 7 bases at V and 0 bases at J, with 10 bases between the two ends. The germline CDR1 and CDR2 sequences are LNHDA and SQIVND (reference sequence). CDR3 sequence reads: CASKRGPSNQPQHF. The DNA for the CDR3 is TGTGCCAGTAAACGGGGGCCTAGCAATCAGCCCCAGCATTTT.

V is TRBV5-1 and J is TRBJ2-3; 8 positions agree with TRBD2. CDR3 size: 15 residues. Trimming removed 2 bases from V and 5 bases from J; junction bases left unmatched: 7. Germline loops: CDR1 SGHRS, CDR2 YFSETQ. The CDR3 spells CASSFDVAGKDTQYF. CDR3 coding DNA: TGCGCCAGCAGCTTTGATGTAGCGGGGAAAGATACGCAGTATTTT.

This chain links TRBV14 with TRBJ2-2; D possibly corresponds to TRBD2 (6 bases). Germline-derived CDR1 and CDR2 are SGHDN and FVKESK. V lost 4 bases, J lost 5 bases, and 23 bases lay in between. CDR3 length: 18 residues. The DNA of the CDR3 is TGTGCCAGCAGCCGAGATCCCCCGGGACTCCCCAGGACCGGGGAGCTGTTTTTT. Translated: CASSRDPPGLPRTGELFF. Full variable domain (missing parts from reference TRBV14 and TRBJ2-2): EAGVTQFPSHSVIEKGQTVTLRCDPISGHDNLYWYRRVMGKEIKFLLHFVKESKQDESGMPNNRFLAERTGGTYSTLKVQPAELEDSGVYFCASSRDPPGLPRTGELFFGEGSRLTVL.

The J gene is TRBJ2-6, the V gene TRBV15, with unresolved D. The V and J ends lost 3 bases and 0 bases respectively, with 15 bases between them. CDR3 length: 18 residues. The germline V gene encodes CDR1 LNHNV and CDR2 YYDKDF (reference sequence). The DNA for the CDR3 is TGTGCCACCAGCAGTAATAGGGCTCACTTCTCTGGGGCCAACGTCCTGACTTTC. It yields the protein CATSSNRAHFSGANVLTF.

The chain links TRBV5-4 to TRBJ2-1, with D perhaps matching TRBD1 or TRBD2 (6 bases each). The CDR3 is made up of 17 amino acids. Germline assignment: CDR1 SGHNT and CDR2 YYREEE (reference sequence). V lost 0 bases and J 0 bases, leaving 13 bases between the germline ends. This CDR3 is CASSLGDRGRSYNEQFF. DNA of the CDR3: TGTGCCAGCAGCTTGGGAGATCGGGGGCGCTCCTACAATGAGCAGTTCTTC.

The V gene is TRBV6-5, the J gene TRBJ2-7; no clear D gene. V lost 3 bases to trimming and J lost 4 bases, with 10 bases between them. The CDR3 loop spans 13 amino acids. CDR1 and CDR2 from the germline V gene are MNHEY and SVGAGI. The CDR3 reads CASSYGGHYEQYF. Written as DNA, the CDR3 is TGTGCCAGCAGTTATGGCGGTCATTACGAGCAGTACTTC.

The chain uses TRBV7-2 and TRBJ2-1; 14 bases line up with TRBD2. This CDR3 has 18 amino acids. CDR1 is SGHTA, CDR2 FQGNSA, per germline. The V segment lost 1 base and the J segment 3 bases; nucleotides outside the gene matches: 5. The CDR3 nucleotides read TGTGCCAGCAGCTTAGAAGGGACTAGCGGGAGATTCTACAATGAGCAGTTCTTC. Residues: CASSLEGTSGRFYNEQFF.

This rearrangement joins TRBV10-1 to TRBJ2-7; D not resolved. The CDR3 consists of 12 residues. V shed 3 bases and J shed 7 bases, with 10 bases lying between them. CDR1 and CDR2 (germline): WNHNN, SYGVQD (reference sequence). The DNA of the CDR3 is TGCGCCAGCAGTGACCAGGCGAAAGAGCAGTACTTC. Residues: CASSDQAKEQYF.

The rearrangement joins TRBV6-6 to TRBJ1-6; tentative D call: TRBD1 (5 bases). Germline V gene sequence: CDR1 MNHNY, CDR2 SVGAGI (reference sequence). Trimming removed 7 bases from V and 4 bases from J, with 11 bases in between. CDR3 length: 14 amino acids. CDR3 in DNA: TGTGCCAGCAAGATGGGACTGTATAATTCACCCCTCCACTTT. This translates into CASKMGLYNSPLHF.

This chain links TRBV4-1 with TRBJ2-1; D is possibly TRBD2 (5 bases). The germline V and J ends were trimmed by 8 bases and 0 bases, with 14 bases remaining between them. CDR3 length: 15 amino acids. Germline values: CDR1 MGHRA, CDR2 YSYEKL. CDR3 nucleotides: TGCGCCAGCGGGAAGGACTCCAGCTCCTACAATGAGCAGTTCTTC. As protein: CASGKDSSSYNEQFF.

The rearrangement joins TRBV6-1 to TRBJ1-5; D remains ambiguous. Trimming stripped 0 bases from V and 7 bases from J, with 13 bases between. CDR1 MNHNS and CDR2 SASEGT come from the germline V gene. The CDR3 spans 15 residues. In DNA form, the CDR3 reads TGTGCCAGCAGTGAAGCGGTTGAGGGAGGGCAGCCCCAGCATTTT. It yields the protein CASSEAVEGGQPQHF.

This clone was seen a few times. This chain uses TRBV5-1 with TRBJ2-1; D not resolved. Germline lookup yields CDR1 SGHRS and CDR2 YFSETQ. CDR3 length: 15 residues. V was shortened by 4 bases and J by 2 bases, with 13 bases between the two germline ends. CDR3 sequence: CASSPSGRTYNEQFF. CDR3 nucleotides: TGCGCCAGCAGCCCCAGTGGTAGGACCTACAATGAGCAGTTCTTC.

The CDR3 DNA reads as TGTGCCAGCAGCCGACAGGGGAACTACGAGCAGTACTTC. It encodes CASSRQGNYEQYF. This chain links TRBV7-2 with TRBJ2-7, with 8 nucleotides matching TRBD1. The CDR3 covers 13 residues. Unmatched junction bases numbered 3, after V lost 5 bases and J lost 3 bases. CDR1 is SGHTA and CDR2 is FQGNSA in the germline V gene.

V and J are TRBV10-3 and TRBJ1-4; D uncertain. The CDR3 extends over 15 amino acids. V was cut by 0 bases and J by 0 bases, with 5 bases left in between. Germline-derived CDR1 and CDR2 are ENHRY and SYGVKD. The CDR3 coding sequence is TGTGCCATCAGTGAGTCAAGATCAACTAATGAAAAACTGTTTTTT. Its translation: CAISESRSTNEKLFF.

The rearrangement joins TRBV4-1 to TRBJ2-1, with TRBD2 matching 12 bases. Germline values: CDR1 MGHRA, CDR2 YSYEKL. The V gene end was trimmed by 2 bases and the J gene end by 1 base; junction bases not matched to a gene: 3. The CDR3 has 17 residues. CDR3 DNA sequence: TGCGCCAGCAGCCAATCGACTAGCGGGAGATCCTACAATGAGCAGTTCTTC. As protein: CASSQSTSGRSYNEQFF.

The chain uses TRBV5-4 and TRBJ1-2; TRBD1 matches at 7 bases. Trimming took 4 bases from V and 1 from J; bases not matched to a gene: 10. CDR1 is SGHNT, CDR2 YYREEE, per germline (reference sequence). CDR3 length: 16 amino acids. This chain's CDR3 is CASSKGQDGFNYGYTF. Here the CDR3 DNA reads TGTGCCAGCAGCAAAGGACAGGATGGCTTTAACTATGGCTACACCTTC.

V is TRBV18 and J is TRBJ1-5; D is perhaps TRBD1 (5 bases). Germline CDR1 and CDR2: KGHSH and LQKENI. Deletions cut 4 bases from V and 5 bases from J, with 9 bases between. CDR3 length: 13 residues. The CDR3 protein is CASSQGRDQPQHF. CDR3 in DNA: TGTGCCAGCTCACAGGGGAGAGATCAGCCCCAGCATTTT.

The gene calls are TRBV6-5 and TRBJ2-6, with unresolved D. The CDR3 extends over 15 amino acids. The V end was cut by 6 bases, the J end by 1 base, with 10 bases between. Germline V gene sequence: CDR1 MNHEY, CDR2 SVGAGI. The CDR3 sequence is CASRSRLSGANVLTF. The CDR3 DNA reads TGTGCCAGCAGGTCCCGACTGTCTGGGGCCAACGTCCTGACTTTC.

The CDR3 DNA is TGCAGTGCTAGAACAGGGTCGCGGCAGTACTTC. Protein: CSARTGSRQYF. The genes are TRBV20-1 and TRBJ2-7, with D maybe TRBD1 (6 bases). This CDR3 region has 11 residues. Germline CDR1 reads DFQATT; CDR2 reads SNEGSKA (reference sequence). V was clipped by 2 bases and J by 9 bases, with 11 bases between them.

The chain has TRBV18 and TRBJ1-1; D ambiguous. Germline-derived CDR1 and CDR2 are KGHSH and LQKENI. This CDR3 spans 14 amino acids. The ends were cut back, 1 base at V and 1 base at J, with 7 bases in the middle. The CDR3 bases are TGTGCCAGCTCACCACGGAACTCGAACACTGAAGCTTTCTTT. This gives the protein CASSPRNSNTEAFF.

With regard to this clone: Different DNA sequences within this sample yield the same CDR3. The chain carries TRBV11-3 and TRBJ2-3; D possibly corresponds to TRBD2 (6 bases). The CDR3 totals 13 residues. Trimming pared 3 bases from V and 5 bases from J, leaving 9 bases between. Per the germline V gene, CDR1 is SGHNT and CDR2 is YENEEA. In DNA, the CDR3 is TGTGCCAGCAGCTTGGTCGGGGGAGATACGCAGTATTTT. Translating gives CASSLVGGDTQYF.

The DNA for the CDR3 is TGTGCCAGCTCAGACAGGGGCGATGGGCCCCAGCATTTT. Amino acids: CASSDRGDGPQHF. The chain joins TRBV18 to TRBJ1-5, with 8 bases fitting TRBD1. Germline V gene lookup returns CDR1 KGHSH and CDR2 LQKENI. Unmatched junction bases numbered 6, after V lost 5 bases and J lost 9 bases. The CDR3 sequence is 13 residues long.

The CDR3 sequence: CASSRDLPAYEQYF. The CDR3 DNA reads as TGTGCCAGCAGTCGGGACCTCCCGGCCTACGAGCAGTACTTC. The chain joins TRBV5-5 to TRBJ2-7; D possibly matches TRBD1 or TRBD2 (5 bases each). V was shortened by 5 bases and J by 2 bases, with 14 bases between the two germline ends. The CDR3 is 14 amino acids. The germline V gene has CDR1 SGHKS and CDR2 YYEKEE (reference sequence).